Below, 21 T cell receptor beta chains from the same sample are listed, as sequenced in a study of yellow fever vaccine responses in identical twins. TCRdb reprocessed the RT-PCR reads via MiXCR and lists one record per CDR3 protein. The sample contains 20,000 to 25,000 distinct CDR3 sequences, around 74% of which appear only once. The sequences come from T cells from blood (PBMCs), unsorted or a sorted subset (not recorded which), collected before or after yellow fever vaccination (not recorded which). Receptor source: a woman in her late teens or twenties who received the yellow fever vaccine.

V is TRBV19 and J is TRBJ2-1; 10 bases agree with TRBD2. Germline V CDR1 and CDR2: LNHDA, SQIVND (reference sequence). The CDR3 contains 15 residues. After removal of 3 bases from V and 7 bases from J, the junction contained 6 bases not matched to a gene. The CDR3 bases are TGTGCCAGTAGTATTTCCAGCGGGAGGGGAAATGAGCAGTTCTTC. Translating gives CASSISSGRGNEQFF.

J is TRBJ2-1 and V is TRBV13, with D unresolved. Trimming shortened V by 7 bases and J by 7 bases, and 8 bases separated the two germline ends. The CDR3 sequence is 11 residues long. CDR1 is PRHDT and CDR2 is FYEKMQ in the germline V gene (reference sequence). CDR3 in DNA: TGTGCCAGCAATAGGGTTAATGAGCAGTTCTTC. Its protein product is CASNRVNEQFF.

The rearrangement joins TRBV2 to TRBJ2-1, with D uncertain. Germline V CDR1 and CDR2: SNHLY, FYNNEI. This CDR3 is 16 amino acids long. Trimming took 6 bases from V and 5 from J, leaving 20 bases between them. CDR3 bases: TGTGCCAGCAGAGTCCGGGCCGACCTGCTCCACAATGAGCAGTTCTTC. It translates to CASRVRADLLHNEQFF.

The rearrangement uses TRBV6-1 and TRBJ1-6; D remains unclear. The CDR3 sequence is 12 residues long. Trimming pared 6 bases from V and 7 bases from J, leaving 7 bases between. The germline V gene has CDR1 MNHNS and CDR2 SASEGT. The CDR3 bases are TGTGCCAGCAGGACGGAGAATTCACCCCTCCACTTT. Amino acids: CASRTENSPLHF.

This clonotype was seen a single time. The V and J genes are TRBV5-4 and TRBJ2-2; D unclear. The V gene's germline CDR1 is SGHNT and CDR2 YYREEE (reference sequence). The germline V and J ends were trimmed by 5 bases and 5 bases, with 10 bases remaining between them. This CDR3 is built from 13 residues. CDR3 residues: CASRFRGTGELFF. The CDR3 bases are TGTGCCAGCAGATTTAGAGGAACCGGGGAGCTGTTTTTT.

The DNA for the CDR3 is TGTGCCAGCAAATTCCGGGACTACCGAGAGACCCAGTACTTC. Protein: CASKFRDYRETQYF. The rearrangement uses TRBV2 and TRBJ2-5; 7 nucleotides match TRBD2. The V segment lost 7 bases and the J segment 4 bases; nucleotides outside the gene matches: 9. The CDR3 loop spans 14 amino acids. The germline gives CDR1 SNHLY, CDR2 FYNNEI. The full variable domain, in which reference TRBV2 and TRBJ2-5 provide the parts outside the CDR3, is EPEVTQTPSHQVTQMGQEVILRCVPISNHLYFYWYRQILGQKVEFLVSFYNNEISEKSEIFDDQFSVERPDGSNFTLKIRSTKLEDSAMYFCASKFRDYRETQYFGPGTRLLVL.

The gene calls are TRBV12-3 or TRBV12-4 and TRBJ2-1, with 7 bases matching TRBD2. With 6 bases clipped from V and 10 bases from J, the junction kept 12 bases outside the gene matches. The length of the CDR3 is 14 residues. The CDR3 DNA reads TGTGCCAGCAGAATAGCGGGCGGGCGTCAGGAGCAGTTCTTC. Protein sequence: CASRIAGGRQEQFF.

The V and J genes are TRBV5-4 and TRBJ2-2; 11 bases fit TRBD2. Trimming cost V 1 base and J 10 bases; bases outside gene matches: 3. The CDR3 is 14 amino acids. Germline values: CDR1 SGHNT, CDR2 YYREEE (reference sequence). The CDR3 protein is CASSLLAGGMELFF. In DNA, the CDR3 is TGTGCCAGCAGCTTGCTAGCGGGGGGTATGGAGCTGTTTTTT.

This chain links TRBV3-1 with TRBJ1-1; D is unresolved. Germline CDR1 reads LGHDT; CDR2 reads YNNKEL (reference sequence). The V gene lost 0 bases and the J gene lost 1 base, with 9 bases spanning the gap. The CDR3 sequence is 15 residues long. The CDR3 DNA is TGTGCCAGCAGCCAAGATCCAGGCTCGAACACTGAAGCTTTCTTT. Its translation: CASSQDPGSNTEAFF.

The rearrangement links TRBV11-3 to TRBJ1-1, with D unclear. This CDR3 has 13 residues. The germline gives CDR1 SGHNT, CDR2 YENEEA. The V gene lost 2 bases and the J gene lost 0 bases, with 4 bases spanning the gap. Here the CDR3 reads CASSLSVNTEAFF. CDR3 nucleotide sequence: TGTGCCAGCAGCTTATCAGTGAACACTGAAGCTTTCTTT. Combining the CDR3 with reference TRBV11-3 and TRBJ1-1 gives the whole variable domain EAGVVQSPRYKIIEKKQPVAFWCNPISGHNTLYWYLQNLGQGPELLIRYENEEAVDDSQLPKDRFSAERLKGVDSTLKIQPAELGDSAVYLCASSLSVNTEAFFGQGTRLTVV.

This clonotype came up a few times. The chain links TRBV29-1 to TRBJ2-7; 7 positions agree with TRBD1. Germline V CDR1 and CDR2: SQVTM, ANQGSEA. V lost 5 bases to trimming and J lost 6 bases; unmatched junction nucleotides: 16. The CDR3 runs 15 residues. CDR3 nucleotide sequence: TGCAGCGTTCGACCAGAACAACAGGGGACGGGCGAGCAGTACTTC. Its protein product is CSVRPEQQGTGEQYF.

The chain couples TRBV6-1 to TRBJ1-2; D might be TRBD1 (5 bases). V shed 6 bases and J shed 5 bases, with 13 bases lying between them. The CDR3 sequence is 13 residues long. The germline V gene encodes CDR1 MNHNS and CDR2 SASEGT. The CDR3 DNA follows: TGTGCCAGCAGACGACAGTGGGAATATGGCTACACCTTC. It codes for CASRRQWEYGYTF.

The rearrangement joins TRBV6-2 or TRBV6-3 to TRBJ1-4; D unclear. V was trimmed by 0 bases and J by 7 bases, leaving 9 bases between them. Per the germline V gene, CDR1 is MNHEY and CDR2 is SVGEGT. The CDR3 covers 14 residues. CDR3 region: CASSYSMLGEKLFF. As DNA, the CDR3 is TGTGCCAGCAGTTACTCGATGTTGGGTGAAAAACTGTTTTTT.

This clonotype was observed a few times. CDR3 sequence reads: CASNMRGGGYEQFF. The CDR3 DNA reads TGTGCCAGCAATATGCGGGGGGGCGGCTATGAGCAGTTCTTC. The rearrangement links TRBV2 to TRBJ2-1; TRBD2 aligns across 9 bases. The V and J ends lost 7 bases and 8 bases, in that order; junction bases with no gene match: 9. Germline CDR1 reads SNHLY; CDR2 reads FYNNEI. This CDR3 spans 14 amino acids.

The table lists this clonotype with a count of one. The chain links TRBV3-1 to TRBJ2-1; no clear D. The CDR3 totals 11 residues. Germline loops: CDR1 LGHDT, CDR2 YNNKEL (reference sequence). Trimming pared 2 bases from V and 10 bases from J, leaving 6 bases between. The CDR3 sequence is CASSQRYEQFF. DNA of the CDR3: TGTGCCAGCAGCCAACGTTACGAGCAGTTCTTC.

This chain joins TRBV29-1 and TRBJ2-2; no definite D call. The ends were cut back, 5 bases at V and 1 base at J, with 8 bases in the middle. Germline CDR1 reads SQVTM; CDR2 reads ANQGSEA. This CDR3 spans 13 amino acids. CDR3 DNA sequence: TGCAGCGTTCTTGCGGTGAACACCGGGGAGCTGTTTTTT. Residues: CSVLAVNTGELFF.

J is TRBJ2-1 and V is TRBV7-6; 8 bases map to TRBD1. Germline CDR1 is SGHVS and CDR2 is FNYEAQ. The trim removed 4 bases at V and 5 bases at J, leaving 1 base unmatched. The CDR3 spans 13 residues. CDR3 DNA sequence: TGTGCCAGCAGCTCGGGACAGGACAATGAGCAGTTCTTC. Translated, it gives CASSSGQDNEQFF.

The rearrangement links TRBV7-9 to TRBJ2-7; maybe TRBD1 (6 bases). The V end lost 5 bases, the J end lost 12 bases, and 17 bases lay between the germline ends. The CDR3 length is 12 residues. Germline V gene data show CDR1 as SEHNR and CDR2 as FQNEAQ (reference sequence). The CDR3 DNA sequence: TGTGCCAGCAGCACAGAAGGGACATCGGCGTACTTC. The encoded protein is CASSTEGTSAYF.

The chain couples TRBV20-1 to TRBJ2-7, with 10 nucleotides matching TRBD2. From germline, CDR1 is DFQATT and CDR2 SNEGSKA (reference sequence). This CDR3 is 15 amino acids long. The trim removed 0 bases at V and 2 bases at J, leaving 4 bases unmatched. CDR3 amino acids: CSARDLAGDPYEQYF. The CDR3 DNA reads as TGCAGTGCTAGAGATCTAGCGGGAGACCCCTACGAGCAGTACTTC.

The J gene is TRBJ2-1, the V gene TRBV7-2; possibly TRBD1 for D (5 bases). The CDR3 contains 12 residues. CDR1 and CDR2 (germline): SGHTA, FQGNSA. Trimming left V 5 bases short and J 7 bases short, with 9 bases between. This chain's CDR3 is CASSLGANEQFF. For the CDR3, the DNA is TGTGCCAGCAGCCTAGGGGCGAATGAGCAGTTCTTC.

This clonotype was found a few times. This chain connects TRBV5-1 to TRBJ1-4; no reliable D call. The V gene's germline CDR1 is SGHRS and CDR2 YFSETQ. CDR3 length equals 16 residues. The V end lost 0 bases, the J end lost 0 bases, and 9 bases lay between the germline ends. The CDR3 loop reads CASSLGILATNEKLFF. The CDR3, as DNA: TGCGCCAGCAGCTTGGGGATATTGGCAACTAATGAAAAACTGTTTTTT.